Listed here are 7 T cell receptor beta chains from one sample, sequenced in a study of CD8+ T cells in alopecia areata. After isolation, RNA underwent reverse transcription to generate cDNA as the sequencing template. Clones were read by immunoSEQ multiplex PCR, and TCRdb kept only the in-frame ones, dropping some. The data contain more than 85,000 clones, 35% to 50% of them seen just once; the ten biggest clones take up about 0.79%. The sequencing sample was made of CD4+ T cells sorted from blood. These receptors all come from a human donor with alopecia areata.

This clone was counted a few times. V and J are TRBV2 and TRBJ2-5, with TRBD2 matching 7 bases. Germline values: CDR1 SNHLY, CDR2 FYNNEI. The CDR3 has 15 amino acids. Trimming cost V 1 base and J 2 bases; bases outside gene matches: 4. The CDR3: CASSEERTRQETQYF. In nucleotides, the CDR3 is TGTGCCAGCAGTGAAGAGCGGACTAGACAAGAGACCCAGTACTTC.

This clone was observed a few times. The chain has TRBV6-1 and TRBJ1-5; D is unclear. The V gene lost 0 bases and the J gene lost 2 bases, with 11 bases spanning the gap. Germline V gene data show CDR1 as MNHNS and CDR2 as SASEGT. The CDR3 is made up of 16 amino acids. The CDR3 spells CASSEAIRGGNQPQHF. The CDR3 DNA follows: TGTGCCAGCAGTGAAGCGATCCGGGGTGGCAATCAGCCCCAGCATTTT.

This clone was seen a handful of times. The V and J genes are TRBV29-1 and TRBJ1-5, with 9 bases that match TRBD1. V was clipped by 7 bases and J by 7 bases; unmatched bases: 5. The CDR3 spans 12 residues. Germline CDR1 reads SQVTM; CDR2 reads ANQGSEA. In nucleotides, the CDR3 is TGCAGCGGCGGGGACAGGGAACAGCCCCAGCATTTT. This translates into CSGGDREQPQHF.

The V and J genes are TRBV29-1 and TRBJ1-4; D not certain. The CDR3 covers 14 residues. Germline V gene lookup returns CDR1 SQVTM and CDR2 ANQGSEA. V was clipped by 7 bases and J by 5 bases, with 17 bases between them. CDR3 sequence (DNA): TGCAGCGCCTCGAGCGGGAGGATCAATGAAAAACTGTTTTTT. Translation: CSASSGRINEKLFF.

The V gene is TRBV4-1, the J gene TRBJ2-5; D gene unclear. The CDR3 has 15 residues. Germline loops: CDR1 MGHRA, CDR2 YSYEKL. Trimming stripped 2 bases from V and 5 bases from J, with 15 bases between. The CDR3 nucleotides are TGCGCCAGCAGCCAATCTCCTGCAGGCGGCGAGACCCAGTACTTC. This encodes CASSQSPAGGETQYF.

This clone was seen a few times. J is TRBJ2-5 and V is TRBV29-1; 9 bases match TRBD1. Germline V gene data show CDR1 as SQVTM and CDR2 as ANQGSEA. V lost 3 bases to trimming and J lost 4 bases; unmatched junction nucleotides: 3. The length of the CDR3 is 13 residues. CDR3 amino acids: CSVDPDRGETQYF. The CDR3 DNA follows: TGCAGCGTTGACCCGGACAGGGGAGAGACCCAGTACTTC.

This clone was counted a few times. The CDR3 bases are TGCGCCAGCCGGCCGGGACAGAGGAACATTCAGTACTTC. Translation: CASRPGQRNIQYF. This chain joins TRBV5-1 and TRBJ2-4; 7 bases are a match to TRBD1. Germline V gene lookup returns CDR1 SGHRS and CDR2 YFSETQ. Trimming took 7 bases from V and 7 from J; bases not matched to a gene: 8. The CDR3 is 13 residues long.